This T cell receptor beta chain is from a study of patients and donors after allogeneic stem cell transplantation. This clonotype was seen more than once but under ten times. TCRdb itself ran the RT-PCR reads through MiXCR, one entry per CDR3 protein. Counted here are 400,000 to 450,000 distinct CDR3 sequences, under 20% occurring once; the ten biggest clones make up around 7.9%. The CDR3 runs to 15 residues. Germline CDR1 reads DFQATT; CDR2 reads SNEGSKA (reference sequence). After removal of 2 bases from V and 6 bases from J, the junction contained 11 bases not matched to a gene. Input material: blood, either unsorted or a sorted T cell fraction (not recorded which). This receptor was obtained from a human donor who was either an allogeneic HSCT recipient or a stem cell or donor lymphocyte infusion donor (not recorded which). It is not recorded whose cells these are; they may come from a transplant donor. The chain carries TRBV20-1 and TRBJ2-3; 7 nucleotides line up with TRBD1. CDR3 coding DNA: TGCAGTGCTAGATATTCAGGGGGTAAAAAGGATACGCAGTATTTT. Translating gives CSARYSGGKKDTQYF.